This T cell receptor (beta chain) was recovered during a study of T cell responses to AZD1222 COVID-19 vaccine. Unmatched junction bases numbered 8, after V lost 4 bases and J lost 4 bases. Germline CDR1 SGHNT, CDR2 YYREEE (reference sequence). The length of the CDR3 is 15 residues. Libraries were prepared by immunoSEQ multiplex PCR; TCRdb keeps only in-frame clonotypes and omits some of them. The repertoire consists of around 65,000 clones, with 70% to 90% occurring once and the leading ten covering about 23%. The specimen comprised peripheral blood, sampled 28 days after the second AZD1222 dose. The V gene is TRBV5-4, the J gene TRBJ2-1, with TRBD2 matching 7 bases. This sequence was found in an adult who received the AZD1222 COVID-19 vaccine. CDR3 nucleotides: TGTGCCAGCAGCCAGAGCGGGAAGGGGTACAATGAGCAGTTCTTC. Translation: CASSQSGKGYNEQFF.